This TCR beta chain was captured by sequencing in a study of T cell repertoires in cytomegalovirus infection. Overall study context: Recently identified HLA-C-restricted CMV epitopes and well-studied HLA-B-restricted CMV epitopes were used by the study. Indications came from public TCR beta signatures; they pointed to CMV infection and to a matching HLA type.

Study-level points and caveats: The ex vivo response was dominated by HLA-C-restricted CMV-specific TCR beta clonotypes.

The length of the CDR3 is 17 residues. Looked up from germline, CDR1 is ENHRY and CDR2 is SYGVKD. V was pared by 3 bases and J by 2 bases, with 18 bases between. One entry per CDR3 protein results from TCRdb running MiXCR on the reads. In the table there are some 560,000 distinct CDR3 sequences, approximately 40% of which are singletons. With respect to this clonotype: Antigen unknown.

Sample: cultured PBMCs, taken from culture after CMV antigen stimulation. The TCR sequence derives from a human donor in good health (CMV status not recorded). Some clones in this sample may be carry-over from other donors' samples. This chain uses TRBV10-3 with TRBJ2-3; D gene uncertain. In DNA form, the CDR3 reads TGTGCCATCAGTGAAGCCGGATTAAGCCTAAACACAGATACGCAGTATTTT. Protein: CAISEAGLSLNTDTQYF.